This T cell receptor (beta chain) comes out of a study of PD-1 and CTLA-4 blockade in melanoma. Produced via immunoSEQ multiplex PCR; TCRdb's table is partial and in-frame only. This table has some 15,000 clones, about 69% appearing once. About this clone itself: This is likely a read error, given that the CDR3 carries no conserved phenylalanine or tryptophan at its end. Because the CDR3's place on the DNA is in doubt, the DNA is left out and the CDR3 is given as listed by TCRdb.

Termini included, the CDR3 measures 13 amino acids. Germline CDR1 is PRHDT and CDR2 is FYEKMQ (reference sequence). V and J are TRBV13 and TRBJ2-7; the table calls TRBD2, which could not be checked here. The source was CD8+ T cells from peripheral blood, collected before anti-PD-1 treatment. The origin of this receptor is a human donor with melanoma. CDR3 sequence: CASSLGGSGLTDL.